The 32 T cell receptor beta chains given below trace back to one sample, sequenced in a study of T cell changes during pregnancy in multiple sclerosis. Libraries were prepared by immunoSEQ multiplex PCR; TCRdb keeps only in-frame clonotypes and omits some of them. The repertoire consists of around 60,000 clones, with more than 80% occurring once and the leading ten covering 0.4% to 0.5%. The material was CD4+ T cells from peripheral blood mononuclear cells, obtained after pregnancy. These receptors came from a female donor in good health, enrolled as a control in a pregnancy study.

The CDR3 coding sequence is TGTGCCAGCAGCTTACATCTGAACACTGAAGCTTTCTTT. It encodes CASSLHLNTEAFF. The chain employs TRBV7-3 and TRBJ1-1; D is unresolved. Germline CDR1 and CDR2: SGHTA and FQGTGA. This CDR3 has 13 residues. Trimming cost V 2 bases and J 0 bases, with 4 bases left between them.

This chain uses TRBV7-9 with TRBJ2-1, with a tentative D call TRBD1 (5 bases). The ends were cut back, 1 base at V and 7 bases at J, with 14 bases in the middle. Germline V gives CDR1 SEHNR, CDR2 FQNEAQ (reference sequence). The CDR3 is made up of 15 amino acids. The CDR3 DNA sequence: TGTGCCAGCAGCTTAGAGGGGATAGTTTTGAATGAGCAGTTCTTC. As protein: CASSLEGIVLNEQFF.

This rearrangement joins TRBV5-1 to TRBJ2-2; 8 bases are a match to TRBD2. CDR3 length equals 14 residues. Germline assignment: CDR1 SGHRS and CDR2 YFSETQ. The V segment lost 4 bases and the J segment 7 bases; nucleotides outside the gene matches: 6. CDR3 region: CASSLGLAIGELFF. DNA of the CDR3: TGCGCCAGCAGCCTAGGACTAGCCATCGGGGAGCTGTTTTTT.

This CDR3 reads CASKEGANTNYGYTF. The DNA of the CDR3 is TGTGCCAGCAAGGAGGGGGCGAATACTAACTATGGCTACACCTTC. J is TRBJ1-2 and V is TRBV27, with 7 positions matching TRBD1. V was clipped by 7 bases and J by 0 bases; unmatched bases: 8. The CDR3 extends over 15 amino acids. Per germline, CDR1 MNHEY and CDR2 SMNVEV (reference sequence).

The rearrangement joins TRBV6-6 to TRBJ2-7; D unresolved. CDR1 is MNHNY and CDR2 is SVGAGI in the germline V gene (reference sequence). V lost 7 bases, J lost 0 bases, and 10 bases lay in between. The CDR3 consists of 13 residues. CDR3 residues: CASTSPSSYEQYF. CDR3 DNA: TGTGCCAGCACCTCACCGAGCTCCTACGAGCAGTACTTC.

The chain employs TRBV5-6 and TRBJ2-5; 7 bases are shared with TRBD1. The V and J ends lost 4 bases and 4 bases, in that order; junction bases with no gene match: 10. Germline CDR1 is SGHDT and CDR2 is YYEEEE. This CDR3 is 15 amino acids long. DNA of the CDR3: TGTGCCAGCAGCCTCGAGACAGGGTCGGTAGAGACCCAGTACTTC. Translating it yields CASSLETGSVETQYF.

The chain uses TRBV7-6 and TRBJ1-2; D is perhaps TRBD1 (6 bases). Trimming took 3 bases from V and 7 from J, leaving 9 bases between them. Germline CDR1 is SGHVS and CDR2 is FNYEAQ. The CDR3 extends over 12 amino acids. Here the CDR3 reads CASSLDSRGYTF. The CDR3 DNA sequence: TGTGCCAGCAGCTTGGACAGCCGTGGCTACACCTTC.

This clone showed up just once. The chain combines TRBV6-6 with TRBJ1-2, with D possibly being TRBD1 (6 bases). The CDR3 runs to 15 residues. Germline CDR1 and CDR2: MNHNY and SVGAGI (reference sequence). Between the trimmed V and J ends, which lost 1 base and 4 bases, there was a span of 13 bases. The CDR3 protein is CASSYLSTGSYGYTF. The DNA of the CDR3 is TGTGCCAGCAGTTACTTATCAACAGGGTCCTATGGCTACACCTTC.

The chain employs TRBV10-3 and TRBJ2-3; D is perhaps TRBD1 (7 bases). Germline CDR1 reads ENHRY; CDR2 reads SYGVKD. The CDR3 totals 16 residues. V was cut by 6 bases and J by 5 bases, with 21 bases left in between. The CDR3 region is CAIRGRDRPEGDTQYF. CDR3 in DNA: TGTGCCATCAGGGGGCGGGACAGACCTGAGGGAGATACGCAGTATTTT.

CDR3 loop: CASSDERGSYNEQFF. CDR3 DNA sequence: TGTGCCAGCAGTGACGAGCGGGGGAGCTACAATGAGCAGTTCTTC. The chain has TRBV2 and TRBJ2-1; 8 bases are a match to TRBD2. The J segment lost 3 bases and the V segment lost 3 bases, leaving 4 bases of the junction unmatched. This CDR3 region has 15 residues. CDR1 is SNHLY and CDR2 is FYNNEI in the germline V gene.

The chain is built from TRBV30 and TRBJ2-1; 9 nucleotides match TRBD2. CDR1 is GTSNPN and CDR2 is SVGIG in the germline V gene (reference sequence). The CDR3 contains 14 residues. Trimming took 2 bases from V and 5 from J; bases not matched to a gene: 4. CDR3 region: CAWSFSGGNNEQFF. CDR3 sequence (DNA): TGTGCCTGGAGTTTTAGCGGGGGCAACAATGAGCAGTTCTTC.

The chain has TRBV13 and TRBJ1-3, with a tentative D call TRBD1 (5 bases). The V gene's germline CDR1 is PRHDT and CDR2 FYEKMQ (reference sequence). V was cut by 4 bases and J by 0 bases, with 10 bases left in between. The length of the CDR3 is 15 residues. CDR3 residues: CASSYRTGSGNTIYF. CDR3 sequence (DNA): TGTGCCAGCAGCTACAGGACGGGCTCTGGAAACACCATATATTTT.

The chain is built from TRBV19 and TRBJ1-2, with a possible D match to TRBD1 (5 bases). V lost 7 bases and J lost 5, with 17 bases in between. Germline values: CDR1 LNHDA, CDR2 SQIVND (reference sequence). The CDR3 sequence is 14 residues long. The CDR3 bases are TGTGCCAGTACCCTAGGGAACAGGCCATATGGCTACACCTTC. It is translated as CASTLGNRPYGYTF.

The chain has TRBV19 and TRBJ1-5; D is ambiguous. Germline CDR1 and CDR2: LNHDA and SQIVND (reference sequence). This CDR3 has 14 amino acids. V was clipped by 6 bases and J by 4 bases, with 13 bases between them. CDR3 sequence reads: CASSLGGRNQPQHF. The DNA of the CDR3 is TGTGCCAGTAGCCTCGGAGGCAGGAATCAGCCCCAGCATTTT.

This rearrangement joins TRBV12-5 to TRBJ2-3; the D is unclear. Germline V gene sequence: CDR1 LGHNT, CDR2 FRNRAP. The V gene lost 7 bases and the J gene lost 4 bases, with 18 bases spanning the gap. The CDR3 has 15 amino acids. The CDR3 bases are TGTGCTAGTGCCGTTTCCGGGTCCTTCCCAGATACGCAGTATTTT. It encodes CASAVSGSFPDTQYF.

The chain employs TRBV7-2 and TRBJ2-3; 11 bases fit TRBD1. This CDR3 is 16 amino acids long. Germline loops: CDR1 SGHTA, CDR2 FQGNSA. Trimming cost V 5 bases and J 6 bases; bases outside gene matches: 10. This CDR3 is CASSPAGTGGWDTQYF. The CDR3 DNA reads TGTGCCAGCAGCCCAGCCGGGACAGGGGGTTGGGATACGCAGTATTTT.

The chain joins TRBV9 to TRBJ2-7; TRBD2 is a possible D gene (5 bases). Trimming shortened V by 3 bases and J by 4 bases, and 17 bases separated the two germline ends. In germline, CDR1 is SGDLS, CDR2 YYNGEE. This CDR3 is built from 15 residues. This CDR3 reads CASSANSREIYEQYF. The CDR3 nucleotides read TGTGCCAGCAGCGCAAACAGCCGGGAAATATACGAGCAGTACTTC. The variable domain in full, completed from reference TRBV9 and TRBJ2-7, reads DSGVTQTPKHLITATGQRVTLRCSPRSGDLSVYWYQQSLDQGLQFLIQYYNGEERAKGNILERFSAQQFPDLHSELNLSSLELGDSALYFCASSANSREIYEQYFGPGTRLTVT.

This clone was seen a few times. The V call is TRBV6-5, the J call TRBJ1-1, with TRBD1 as a possible D gene (5 bases). V lost 4 bases to trimming and J lost 5 bases, with 11 bases between them. The CDR3 contains 13 residues. In germline, CDR1 is MNHEY, CDR2 SVGAGI. The CDR3 nucleotides read TGTGCCAGCAGTTCCATAGACAGTACTGAAGCTTTCTTT. Amino acids: CASSSIDSTEAFF.

The rearrangement uses TRBV14 and TRBJ1-1; D may be TRBD1 (5 bases). There are 22 residues in the CDR3. V dropped 1 base and J dropped 0 bases, with 30 bases sitting between them. Germline assignment: CDR1 SGHDN and CDR2 FVKESK. CDR3 protein: CASSQGVPPGLEGIGMNTEAFF. The CDR3 DNA is TGTGCCAGCAGCCAAGGCGTCCCCCCGGGGCTGGAGGGAATAGGCATGAACACTGAAGCTTTCTTT.

The genes are TRBV7-3 and TRBJ1-1; 7 nucleotides match TRBD1. V trimming: 5 bases; J trimming: 4 bases; junction bases outside the gene matches: 7. This CDR3 comprises 14 residues. Germline CDR1 SGHTA, CDR2 FQGTGA. DNA for the CDR3: TGTGCCAGCAGCACACAGGGGAGCGGCACTGAAGCTTTCTTT. Amino acid sequence: CASSTQGSGTEAFF.

The chain couples TRBV2 to TRBJ1-2; D unresolved. Germline CDR1 is SNHLY and CDR2 is FYNNEI. The CDR3 spans 16 residues. Trimming pared 5 bases from V and 5 bases from J, leaving 21 bases between. For the CDR3, the DNA is TGTGCCAGCAGTCCCGACCTTGGACTGATTGAGTATGGCTACACCTTC. Its protein is CASSPDLGLIEYGYTF.

V gene TRBV2 combines with J gene TRBJ2-1, with a weak D call TRBD2 (6 bases). Deletions cut 3 bases from V and 9 bases from J, with 21 bases between. Germline V gives CDR1 SNHLY, CDR2 FYNNEI. The CDR3 extends over 16 amino acids. The CDR3 is CASSDQLTTLATEQFF. In DNA form, the CDR3 reads TGTGCCAGCAGTGACCAGCTAACAACCCTAGCGACTGAGCAGTTCTTC.

The chain joins TRBV7-2 to TRBJ2-5; 9 nucleotides agree with TRBD2. Trimming took 5 bases from V and 5 from J; bases not matched to a gene: 12. CDR3 size: 16 residues. Per germline, CDR1 SGHTA and CDR2 FQGNSA. CDR3 residues: CASSALWRGGRETQYF. Written as DNA, the CDR3 is TGTGCCAGCAGCGCGCTATGGCGGGGGGGCAGGGAGACCCAGTACTTC. Filled out from reference TRBV7-2 and TRBJ2-5, the complete variable domain reads GAGVSQSPSNKVTEKGKDVELRCDPISGHTALYWYRQSLGQGLEFLIYFQGNSAPDKSGLPSDRFSAERTGGSVSTLTIQRTQQEDSAVYLCASSALWRGGRETQYFGPGTRLLVL.

The rearrangement uses TRBV7-2 and TRBJ1-6, with 7 bases aligning to TRBD1. This CDR3 contains 16 residues. The J segment lost 1 base and the V segment lost 5 bases, leaving 5 bases of the junction unmatched. Germline V CDR1 and CDR2: SGHTA, FQGNSA. CDR3 protein: CASSPSRGSYNSPLHF. CDR3 nucleotides: TGTGCCAGCAGCCCGAGCAGGGGGTCCTATAATTCACCCCTCCACTTT. The variable domain in full, completed from reference TRBV7-2 and TRBJ1-6, reads GAGVSQSPSNKVTEKGKDVELRCDPISGHTALYWYRQSLGQGLEFLIYFQGNSAPDKSGLPSDRFSAERTGGSVSTLTIQRTQQEDSAVYLCASSPSRGSYNSPLHFGNGTRLTVT.

V usage is TRBV6-5 and J usage is TRBJ1-1; no firm D call. Trimming pared 4 bases from V and 1 base from J, leaving 10 bases between. This CDR3 is built from 14 residues. Germline V gene lookup returns CDR1 MNHEY and CDR2 SVGAGI. The CDR3 reads CASSFSGRNTEAFF. CDR3 nucleotide sequence: TGTGCCAGCAGTTTTTCGGGGAGGAACACTGAAGCTTTCTTT.

The V call is TRBV29-1, the J call TRBJ1-5, with no clear D. Trimming took off 3 bases at V and 5 bases at J, with 2 bases between the two ends. The CDR3 consists of 10 residues. In germline, CDR1 is SQVTM, CDR2 ANQGSEA. In DNA, the CDR3 is TGCAGCGTTGACGATCAGCCCCAGCATTTT. It specifies CSVDDQPQHF.

This sequence joins TRBV2 and TRBJ2-5; 7 bases are shared with TRBD2. Germline CDR1 reads SNHLY; CDR2 reads FYNNEI. The CDR3 is 15 residues long. V gave up 8 bases and J gave up 5 bases; unmatched junction bases: 14. Written as DNA, the CDR3 is TGTGCCAGCCGAGTTCAAGCGGGGCGGCAGGAGACCCAGTACTTC. Amino acid sequence: CASRVQAGRQETQYF.

This chain connects TRBV11-3 to TRBJ2-1, with 12 nucleotides matching TRBD2. CDR3 size: 16 residues. Germline values: CDR1 SGHNT, CDR2 YENEEA. V was clipped by 5 bases and J by 9 bases; unmatched bases: 11. This CDR3 is CASSHQLTSGGREQFF. The CDR3, as DNA: TGTGCCAGCAGCCATCAGTTGACTAGCGGGGGACGTGAGCAGTTCTTC.

The genes are TRBV5-4 and TRBJ2-3; 11 bases are shared with TRBD1. With 5 bases clipped from V and 4 bases from J, the junction kept 3 bases outside the gene matches. The CDR3 extends over 14 amino acids. Germline values: CDR1 SGHNT, CDR2 YYREEE (reference sequence). Here the CDR3 reads CASSRDRGADTQYF. DNA of the CDR3: TGTGCCAGCAGTCGGGACAGGGGGGCAGATACGCAGTATTTT.

The chain joins TRBV4-3 to TRBJ1-3; D not certain. V shed 0 bases and J shed 0 bases, with 9 bases lying between them. Germline lookup yields CDR1 LGHNA and CDR2 YSLEER. CDR3 length: 16 residues. DNA of the CDR3: TGCGCCAGCAGCCAAGATTATCGGGGCTCTGGAAACACCATATATTTT. Translating gives CASSQDYRGSGNTIYF.

This clone occurred a few times. The genes are TRBV19 and TRBJ1-1, with 12 bases that match TRBD1. V lost 6 bases and J lost 4; bases outside the gene matches: 3. Germline CDR1 reads LNHDA; CDR2 reads SQIVND (reference sequence). There are 14 residues in the CDR3. DNA of the CDR3: TGTGCCAGTAGGGGGACAGGGGGCGTCACTGAAGCTTTCTTT. Translating it yields CASRGTGGVTEAFF. The variable domain in full, with the rest retrieved from reference TRBV19 and TRBJ1-1, is DGGITQSPKYLFRKEGQNVTLSCEQNLNHDAMYWYRQDPGQGLRLIYYSQIVNDFQKGDIAEGYSVSREKKESFPLTVTSAQKNPTAFYLCASRGTGGVTEAFFGQGTRLTVV.

V gene TRBV19 combines with J gene TRBJ1-2, with TRBD1 matching over 8 bases. The CDR3 sequence is 14 residues long. V trimming: 4 bases; J trimming: 5 bases; junction bases outside the gene matches: 6. CDR1 LNHDA and CDR2 SQIVND come from the germline V gene (reference sequence). The CDR3 here is CASSTQTGAYGYTF. DNA for the CDR3: TGTGCCAGTAGTACCCAGACAGGGGCGTATGGCTACACCTTC.